Listed below are T cell receptor beta chains from one sample, sequenced in a study of post-analysis software for immune sequencing data. Each CDR3 protein is one row after TCRdb ran MiXCR on the PCR reads. The sample carries just over 250,000 distinct CDR3 sequences, 36% recorded once. Material for sequencing was blood. These receptor sequences come from a girl aged 5-17 years with multiple sclerosis. The CDR3 runs from the conserved cysteine through the conserved F or W. Fields, in order: CDR3 length, J gene, clone size, V gene, D gene, CDR3 DNA, CDR3 protein. D genes are given only for firm matches. Clone sizes are given selectively: once, few, many, or a class where the clone is expanded.

17	TRBJ2-3	many	TRBV6-6	.	TGTGCCAGCAGTCTCCTAGGAAGGGAACGGAGCACAGATACGCAGTATTTT	CASSLLGRERSTDTQYF
15	TRBJ2-7	.	TRBV20-1	.	TGCAGTGCTCCCAGGGGGGGTCTGGGGACCCACGAGCAGTACTTC	CSAPRGGLGTHEQYF
13	TRBJ1-5	.	TRBV10-3	.	TGTGCCATCAGCAGGGACCGCAATCAGCCCCAGCATTTT	CAISRDRNQPQHF
16	TRBJ2-1	many	TRBV4-1	.	TGCGCCAGCAGCCAAGATCGTGATACGTCCCACAATGAGCAGTTCTTC	CASSQDRDTSHNEQFF
15	TRBJ2-5	.	TRBV7-2	.	TGTGCCAGCAGCTCGTGGGGTAACGACCAAGAGACCCAGTACTTC	CASSSWGNDQETQYF
12	TRBJ2-3	many	TRBV20-1	.	TGCAGTGCTACCAGGGGCCCAGATACGCAGTATTTT	CSATRGPDTQYF
15	TRBJ2-1	.	TRBV20-1	.	TGCAGTGCTAGAGATTCCCGGAGCTCCTACAATGAGCAGTTCTTC	CSARDSRSSYNEQFF
13	TRBJ2-7	once	TRBV5-1	.	TGCGCCAGCAGCTTTGCCTCCCTCTACGAGCAGTACTTC	CASSFASLYEQYF
17	TRBJ2-1	.	TRBV4-1	.	TGCGCCAGCAGCCAAGAAAGAGGGGAAAGCTCTTACAATGAGCAGTTCTTC	CASSQERGESSYNEQFF
14	TRBJ2-7	.	TRBV4-2	.	TGTGCCAGCAGCGAAGCAGGGGTTACCTACGAGCAGTACTTC	CASSEAGVTYEQYF
17	TRBJ2-1	few	TRBV27	TRBD2	TGTGCCAGCAGTAACACTAGCGGGAGGGTGGACTACAATGAGCAGTTCTTC	CASSNTSGRVDYNEQFF
18	TRBJ2-1	many	TRBV4-2	TRBD2	TGTGCCAGCAGCCTCACCGGGACTAGCGGGGGGGCATACAATGAGCAGTTCTTC	CASSLTGTSGGAYNEQFF
13	TRBJ1-2	.	TRBV7-8	.	TGTGCCAGCAGCTCCCTGACAAGTGCTGGCTACACCTTC	CASSSLTSAGYTF
15	TRBJ2-1	.	TRBV12-3/TRBV12-4	TRBD2	TGTGCCAGCAGTTCTAGGGTAGCGGGAGACGGTGTGCAGTTCTTC	CASSSRVAGDGVQFF
15	TRBJ1-1	.	TRBV4-1	.	TGCGCCAGCAGCCAAGATGCACGGGGTGGGACTGAAGCTTTCTTT	CASSQDARGGTEAFF
12	TRBJ2-3	.	TRBV9	.	TGTGCCAGCAGCGTAGTGGCGGATACGCAGTATTTT	CASSVVADTQYF
14	TRBJ1-1	.	TRBV5-5	.	TGTGCCAGCAGCGCGGACCGGAGCAACACTGAAGCTTTCTTT	CASSADRSNTEAFF
14	TRBJ1-2	few	TRBV7-2	.	TGTGCCAGCAGCTCGGACGGAGCTAACTATGGCTACACCTTC	CASSSDGANYGYTF
15	TRBJ2-1	.	TRBV20-1	.	TGCAGTGCCCCCCCTCTCAGGGGATACAGCGGTGAGCAGTTCTTC	CSAPPLRGYSGEQFF
16	TRBJ1-5	.	TRBV3-1	.	TGTGCCAGCAGCCAGACCGGGACACAGAGCAATCAGCCCCAGCATTTT	CASSQTGTQSNQPQHF
12	TRBJ2-2	few	TRBV2	.	TGTGCCAGCCTGTGGGAGGCCGGGGAGCTGTTTTTT	CASLWEAGELFF
15	TRBJ2-2	.	TRBV4-1	.	TGCGCCAGCAGCCAAGAGCCCCTATATCCCGGGGAGCTGTTTTTT	CASSQEPLYPGELFF
14	TRBJ2-6	.	TRBV3-1	.	TGTGCCAGCAGCCCGGTCTGGGGGGCCAACGTCCTGACTTTC	CASSPVWGANVLTF
11	TRBJ2-1	many	TRBV5-1	.	TGCGCCAGCATCGCCGGCAATGAGCAGTTCTTC	CASIAGNEQFF
15	TRBJ2-1	.	TRBV9	TRBD2	TGTGCCAGCAGCGTGGGGACTAGCGAGAGCAATGAGCAGTTCTTC	CASSVGTSESNEQFF
15	TRBJ1-6	many	TRBV25-1	.	TGTGCCAGCAGGGGGGCGGGTCGGGGGAATTCACCCCTCCACTTT	CASRGAGRGNSPLHF
13	TRBJ2-7	many	TRBV20-1	TRBD2	TGCAGTGCTCTCGGGACTAGCGGATACGAGCAGTACTTC	CSALGTSGYEQYF
17	TRBJ1-6	.	TRBV6-2/TRBV6-3	.	TGTGCCAGCAGTTACTACGGCCCCCTCGCGGAATATTCACCCCTCCACTTT	CASSYYGPLAEYSPLHF
16	TRBJ1-6	.	TRBV7-2	.	TGTGCCAGCAGCCGCAACCCCGGGACGGAGAATCCACCCCTCCACTTT	CASSRNPGTENPPLHF
15	TRBJ2-4	many	TRBV6-5	TRBD1	TGTGCCAGCAGTTCATCGACAGGGCCCAAAAACATTCAGTACTTC	CASSSSTGPKNIQYF
16	TRBJ2-3	.	TRBV9	.	TGTGCCAGCAGCGTAGGCATCGGACAACACGCAGATACGCAGTATTTT	CASSVGIGQHADTQYF
17	TRBJ2-1	.	TRBV20-1	TRBD2	TGCAGTGCTAGGGGGAAAGCCGGGACTAGCGTTATCAATGAGCAGTTCTTC	CSARGKAGTSVINEQFF
15	TRBJ2-5	.	TRBV28	TRBD2	TGTGCCAGCAGGTCCCCCGGGACTAGTAGAGAGACCCAGTACTTC	CASRSPGTSRETQYF
15	TRBJ2-3	.	TRBV7-9	.	TGTGCCAGCAGCTTAGGAATGGGGAGTACAGATACGCAGTATTTT	CASSLGMGSTDTQYF
15	TRBJ2-7	.	TRBV4-1	TRBD1	TGCGCCAGCAGCCAAGAGGGACAGCTTTCCTACGAGCAGTACTTC	CASSQEGQLSYEQYF
11	TRBJ2-1	many	TRBV10-3	.	TGTGCCATCAGGACGTACAATGAGCAGTTCTTC	CAIRTYNEQFF
15	TRBJ2-4	.	TRBV20-1	.	TGCAGTGCTCGCCGACAGGAAATAGCCAAAAACATTCAGTACTTC	CSARRQEIAKNIQYF
14	TRBJ2-2	few	TRBV5-1	TRBD2	TGCGCCAGCAGCGTCGGGACTAGCACCGGGGAGCTGTTTTTT	CASSVGTSTGELFF
16	TRBJ1-2	many	TRBV4-1	.	TGCGCCAGCAGCCAAGAACGGGGGCTACTCGACTATGGCTACACCTTC	CASSQERGLLDYGYTF
14	TRBJ1-2	.	TRBV7-2	.	TGTGCCAGCAGCCTGCAGGGTGGGAACTATGGCTACACCTTC	CASSLQGGNYGYTF
14	TRBJ2-3	once	TRBV20-1	.	TGCAGTGCTCTTAGACTAGTCGGCACAGATACGCAGTATTTT	CSALRLVGTDTQYF
14	TRBJ2-5	.	TRBV12-3/TRBV12-4	.	TGTGCCAGCAGTGCACAGGGGGGGGGTGAGACCCAGTACTTC	CASSAQGGGETQYF
16	TRBJ2-1	.	TRBV5-1	.	TGCGCCAGCAGCTTGGTATCCGCGGGACGTGGCTATAAGCAGTTCTTC	CASSLVSAGRGYKQFF
16	TRBJ2-3	many	TRBV6-1	.	TGTGCCAGCAGTGAAGCGGGGATCGGGAGCACAGATACGCAGTATTTT	CASSEAGIGSTDTQYF
13	TRBJ2-5	many	TRBV10-2	TRBD2	TGCGCCAGCAGTGAGCTAGCGGGGGGGACCCAGTACTTC	CASSELAGGTQYF
15	TRBJ2-2	.	TRBV7-9	TRBD2	TGTGCCAGCAGCGGCGGGGGGGCGAACACCGGGGAGCTGTTTTTT	CASSGGGANTGELFF
13	TRBJ1-1	.	TRBV6-1	.	TGTGCCAGCAAGCTACCAGAGAACACTGAAGCTTTCTTT	CASKLPENTEAFF
14	TRBJ1-1	.	TRBV20-1	TRBD1	TGCAGTGCGCCTAAGACGACAGGGATTACTGAAGCTTTCTTT	CSAPKTTGITEAFF
14	TRBJ1-1	.	TRBV7-9	TRBD1	TGTGCCAGCAGAACGGGACAGGGGAGGCCTGAAGCTTTCTTT	CASRTGQGRPEAFF
15	TRBJ1-2	many	TRBV27	TRBD1	TGTGCCAGCAGTTCAACAGGGGGCGCGAGGACAAGCTACACCTTC	CASSSTGGARTSYTF
14	TRBJ1-2	many	TRBV3-1	.	TGTGCCAGCAGCCGAGACCCAACAGGGTATGGCTACACCTTC	CASSRDPTGYGYTF
16	TRBJ1-1	few	TRBV4-2	.	TGTGCCAGCAGCCAATCTGTGACAAGCTTGAACACTGAAGCTTTCTTT	CASSQSVTSLNTEAFF
18	TRBJ2-1	many	TRBV5-1	TRBD2	TGCGCCAGCAGCTTGGCCCTAGCGGGGGGACTTAATAACAATGAGCAGTTCTTC	CASSLALAGGLNNNEQFF
14	TRBJ2-1	.	TRBV19	TRBD2	TGTGCCAGTAGTTGGGGACTAGCGGTAAATGAGCAGTTCTTC	CASSWGLAVNEQFF
13	TRBJ1-5	.	TRBV6-1	.	TGTGCCTGCAGTAGAATGTGGGATCAGCCCCAGCATTTT	CACSRMWDQPQHF
15	TRBJ1-4	many	TRBV6-1	TRBD1	TGTGCCAGCAGGCGAGCAGGGGGAACTAATGAAAAACTGTTTTTT	CASRRAGGTNEKLFF
16	TRBJ2-1	.	TRBV27	TRBD2	TGTGCCAGCAGTTGGGGGAGACTAGCGGCTTACAATGAGCAGTTCTTC	CASSWGRLAAYNEQFF
15	TRBJ2-1	many	TRBV29-1	TRBD2	TGCAGCGTTACACCGGGACTAGCGGATCACAATGAGCAGTTCTTC	CSVTPGLADHNEQFF